A single sample gave rise to the 24 T cell receptor delta chains below, sequenced in a study of gamma-delta T cells after stem cell transplantation. TCRdb re-called the RT-PCR reads via CATT. The table shows some 1,000 delta-chain clones, with over 2.5% occurring only once. Sequencing was done on a sample of gamma-delta T cells. The source is a human donor. It is not recorded whose cells these are; they may come from a transplant donor.

This clone appeared a few times. Since a far larger clone is one base different, this is likely a read error. This same CDR3 is encoded by further DNA sequences in the sample. The rearrangement joins TRDV2 to TRDJ1; D perhaps matches TRDD3 (5 bases). Germline assignment: CDR1 GEAIGNYY and CDR2 EKD. There are 23 residues in the CDR3. Deletions cut 0 bases from V and 0 bases from J, with 34 bases between. The chain's CDR3 is CACDTVTGQFPNLGDDYTDKLIF. The CDR3 DNA reads TGTGCCTGTGACACCGTAACTGGTCAATTCCCCAACCTTGGGGACGACTACACCGATAAACTCATCTTT.

As concerns this clone: This DNA's translation differs at residue 12 from TCRdb's protein, which comes from a much larger clone; a read error is likely, and the protein shown is translated from the DNA. The genes are TRDV2 and TRDJ1; 10 bases are a match to TRDD3. This CDR3 is 19 amino acids long. The J segment lost 0 bases and the V segment lost 0 bases, leaving 12 bases of the junction unmatched. Germline CDR1 and CDR2: GEAIGNYY and EKD. The CDR3 loop reads CACDTVLRTGGSYTDKLIF. The CDR3 bases are TGTGCCTGTGACACCGTTTTGCGTACTGGGGGATCATACACCGATAAACTCATCTTT.

This clone was found a few times. A read error likely explains this, since a far larger clone differs by one base. Other DNA sequences in the sample encode the same CDR3. V and J are TRDV1 and TRDJ1, with 11 bases fitting TRDD3. The CDR3 spans 20 residues. Germline values: CDR1 TSWWSYY, CDR2 QGS. CDR3: CALRPSFTMWGIRWKNKLIF. In nucleotides, the CDR3 is TGTGCTCTCCGACCTTCCTTCACTATGTGGGGGATACGGTGGAAAAATAAGCTCATCTTT.

This clone was seen more than once but under ten times. A read error may explain this, as a much larger clone is one base away. The J gene is TRDJ2, the V gene TRDV1; the D gene is possibly TRDD3 (6 bases). The length of the CDR3 is 21 residues. CDR1 is TSWWSYY and CDR2 is QGS in the germline V gene. CDR3 in amino acids: CALGPTSHMGWGSGLTARLFF. The CDR3 region has the DNA TGTGCTCTTGGACCTACTTCCCACATGGGCTGGGGTTCGGGGCTGACAGCACGACTCTTCTTT.

There are a few counts of this clone. One base away lies a much larger clone, so this may be a sequencing read error. This chain uses TRDV1 with TRDJ1, with 8 positions matching TRDD3. V lost 0 bases and J lost 5; bases outside the gene matches: 26. Germline V gives CDR1 TSWWSYY, CDR2 QGS. This CDR3 has 22 residues. CDR3 sequence reads: CALGELVAFGLLGDTKIDKLIF. The CDR3 region has the DNA TGTGCTCTTGGGGAACTCGTGGCCTTTGGCCTGCTGGGGGACACCAAAATAGATAAACTCATCTTT.

This clone counts as medium-sized (0.01 to 0.1%). This chain joins TRDV1 and TRDJ1; 8 bases align to TRDD2. The V gene end was trimmed by 3 bases and the J gene end by 0 bases; junction bases not matched to a gene: 18. CDR1 is TSWWSYY and CDR2 is QGS in the germline V gene. There are 20 residues in the CDR3. The CDR3 region is CALGDEVFLLYWSYTDKLIF. The DNA for the CDR3 is TGTGCTCTTGGGGACGAAGTCTTCCTACTGTACTGGTCGTACACCGATAAACTCATCTTT.

Remarks on this clone: A far larger clone is only one base removed, so a read error is likely. The chain recombines TRDV1 with TRDJ4; 11 bases match TRDD3. CDR1 and CDR2 (germline): TSWWSYY, QGS. The CDR3 totals 22 residues. V dropped 0 bases and J dropped 2; count of bases not matched to a gene: 23. The CDR3 loop is CALGELTQPSYWGIEELRPLIF. CDR3 DNA: TGTGCTCTTGGGGAACTTACCCAGCCTTCCTACTGGGGGATAGAAGAACTTAGACCCCTGATCTTT.

For this clone: A far larger clone lies a single base away; this is likely a read error. Other DNA sequences in the sample encode the same CDR3. This chain connects TRDV2 to TRDJ1; the D gene is possibly TRDD3 (6 bases). Germline values: CDR1 GEAIGNYY, CDR2 EKD. There are 17 residues in the CDR3. DNA for the CDR3: TGTGCCTGTGACACGAACTGGGAAGTGGGTCACACCGATAAACTCATCTTC. This sequence encodes CACDTNWEVGHTDKLIF.

This clone has a handful of counts. This probably arose from a read error, given a far larger clone one base away. The chain combines TRDV2 with TRDJ1, with a tentative D call TRDD3 (6 bases). The CDR3 spans 18 residues. Germline-derived CDR1 and CDR2 are GEAIGNYY and EKD. For the CDR3, the DNA is TGTGCCCGTGACACCGTGGGGGGAAGGATCGTTTTTACCGATAAACTCATCTTT. It yields the protein CARDTVGGRIVFTDKLIF.

For this clone: A single base is all that separates this from a far larger clone, so a read error is likely. Different DNA sequences within this sample yield the same CDR3. This rearrangement joins TRDV1 to TRDJ1; maybe TRDD3 (6 bases). Germline V CDR1 and CDR2: TSWWSYY, QGS. The CDR3 consists of 22 residues. The V end was cut by 0 bases, the J end by 0 bases, with 29 bases between. The CDR3 protein is CALGELLGTHGWLGPNTDKLIF. CDR3 coding DNA: TGTGCTCTTGGGGAACTTCTAGGCACGCACGGTTGGCTGGGGCCCAACACCGATAAACTCATCTTT.

This clone was recorded a few times. A single base separates this from a much larger clone, so it may be a read error. The CDR3 spells CALRAPLLRGSRGYELTDKLIF. The CDR3 nucleotides are TGTGCTCTTAGAGCACCCCTGCTACGTGGTTCGAGGGGATACGAGCTGACCGATAAACTCATCTTT. The gene calls are TRDV1 and TRDJ1, with 9 positions matching TRDD3. Germline loops: CDR1 TSWWSYY, CDR2 QGS. V gave up 8 bases and J gave up 2 bases; unmatched junction bases: 30. The CDR3 extends over 22 amino acids.

As regards this clone: The amino acid sequence in TCRdb belongs to a much larger clone and departs from this DNA's translation at residue 3, likely a sequencing read error; the sequence shown is translated from the DNA. The genes are TRDV2 and TRDJ1; 9 bases map to TRDD3. The V gene's germline CDR1 is GEAIGNYY and CDR2 EKD. The CDR3 spans 16 residues. The CDR3 loop is CAGDALLGDYTDKLIF. DNA for the CDR3: TGTGCCGGTGATGCCTTACTGGGGGACTACACCGATAAACTCATCTTT.

Regarding this clone: This may come from a read error, since a much larger clone is one base off. V gene TRDV1 combines with J gene TRDJ1; 11 positions match TRDD3. With 0 bases clipped from V and 0 bases from J, the junction kept 33 bases outside the gene matches. Germline CDR1 is TSWWSYY and CDR2 is QGS. This CDR3 has 27 amino acids. The CDR3 DNA is TGTGCTCTTGGGGAACTAGTCCTACGGTGTGGGTTTTTACTGGGGGATATGGCTTCCCTGTACACCGATAAACTCATCTTT. It encodes CALGELVLRCGFLLGDMASLYTDKLIF.

Concerning this clone: A far bigger clonotype differs at one base, so this is likely a read error. The chain recombines TRDV1 with TRDJ1, with D possibly matching TRDD3 (6 bases). Germline V gene lookup returns CDR1 TSWWSYY and CDR2 QGS. Trimming shortened V by 1 base and J by 0 bases, and 30 bases separated the two germline ends. This CDR3 is built from 22 residues. The CDR3: CALGEPLGTHGWLGPNTDKLIF. The DNA of the CDR3 is TGTGCTCTTGGGGAACCTCTAGGCACACACGGTTGGCTGGGGCCCAACACCGATAAACTCATCTTT.

In this sample, this clone turned up a few times. For this DNA, TCRdb reports the protein of a much larger clone, which diverges at residue 18, most likely from a read error; the protein presented here is translated directly from the DNA. The chain joins TRDV1 to TRDJ1; TRDD3 matches at 13 bases. The CDR3 extends over 20 amino acids. Germline CDR1 reads TSWWSYY; CDR2 reads QGS. The chain's CDR3 is CALGQKAFYWGIRDTDKPIF. In nucleotides, the CDR3 is TGTGCTCTTGGGCAAAAGGCCTTCTACTGGGGGATACGCGACACCGATAAACCCATCTTT.

Of note for this clone: The TCRdb record carries a much larger clone's protein, which differs from this DNA's translation at residue 12; a read error is the likely cause, and the protein listed here is the DNA translation. The V gene is TRDV3, the J gene TRDJ1; 9 bases are a match to TRDD3. This CDR3 comprises 14 residues. CDR1 is TVYSNPD, CDR2 GDNSRS, per germline (reference sequence). The CDR3 nucleotides read TGTGCCTTTTCTCCCGGGGGATACCACGATAAACGCATCTTT. Amino acid sequence: CAFSPGGYHDKRIF.

Within the sample, this clone is medium-sized (0.01 to 0.1%). This chain joins TRDV1 and TRDJ1; 12 bases line up with TRDD3. Germline V gene sequence: CDR1 TSWWSYY, CDR2 QGS. The trim removed 4 bases at V and 3 bases at J, leaving 15 bases unmatched. The CDR3 extends over 19 amino acids. CDR3: CALGGAFPQLGDTPDKLIF. CDR3 nucleotide sequence: TGTGCTCTTGGGGGGGCCTTCCCTCAACTGGGGGATACCCCCGATAAACTCATCTTT.

This clone has only a few counts. A far larger clone is off by one base, so a read error is likely. Different DNA sequences within this sample yield the same CDR3. The chain uses TRDV2 and TRDJ1; tentative D call: TRDD3 (6 bases). The CDR3 totals 14 residues. Germline lookup yields CDR1 GEAIGNYY and CDR2 EKD. CDR3 in amino acids: CACDQGELNDKLIF. CDR3 coding DNA: TGTGCTTGTGACCAGGGGGAGCTTAACGATAAACTCATCTTT.

With respect to this clone: With only one base between it and a far larger clone, this is likely a read error. Other DNA sequences from this sample encode an identical CDR3 as well. The genes are TRDV3 and TRDJ3; no definite D call. Germline V gene sequence: CDR1 TVYSNPD, CDR2 GDNSRS (reference sequence). V lost 3 bases, J lost 5 bases, and 17 bases lay in between. The CDR3 totals 16 residues. The CDR3 DNA sequence: TGTGCCTTCTATCCTGGCTCTCCCAGGGACACCCGACAGATGTTTTTC. Protein sequence: CAFYPGSPRDTRQMFF. Full variable domain (remainder filled in from reference TRDV3 and TRDJ3): CDKVTQSSPDQTVASGSEVVLLCTYDTVYSNPDLFWYRIRPDYSFQFVFYGDNSRSEGADFTQGRFSVKHILTQKAFHLVISPVRTEDSATYYCAFYPGSPRDTRQMFFGTGIKLFVEP.

Details on this clone: A far larger clone is a single base away, which makes a read error likely. This sample includes further DNA sequences coding for the same CDR3. The chain recombines TRDV1 with TRDJ1; 8 bases line up with TRDD2. Germline loops: CDR1 TSWWSYY, CDR2 QGS. Germline trimming cut 3 bases from V and 1 base from J; bases unmatched to any gene: 31. The CDR3 loop spans 24 amino acids. CDR3 nucleotides: TGTGCTCTTGGGGAGCCCCGACTCGTACTTCCTACGGGGTCTTATGGGGATGGCACCGATAAACTCATCTTT. This codes for CALGEPRLVLPTGSYGDGTDKLIF.

By share of the sample, this clone is large. This same CDR3 is encoded by further DNA sequences in the sample. The rearrangement links TRDV2 to TRDJ1, with no clear D. From germline, CDR1 is GEAIGNYY and CDR2 EKD. The CDR3 runs to 14 residues. Between the trimmed V and J ends, which lost 0 bases and 0 bases, there was a span of 7 bases. DNA of the CDR3: TGTGCCTGTGACACCGTACTGAACACCGATAAACTCATCTTT. It translates to CACDTVLNTDKLIF.

In its sample, this clone was seen a few times. The chain links TRDV2 to TRDJ1, with TRDD3 matching 8 bases. There are 16 residues in the CDR3. The germline V gene has CDR1 GEAIGNYY and CDR2 EKD. V was clipped by 4 bases and J by 0 bases; unmatched bases: 9. CDR3 coding DNA: TGTGCCTGTGAAGGACTGGGGGGACAGTACACCGATAAACTCATCTTT. Translation gives CACEGLGGQYTDKLIF.

In this sample, this clone turned up a few times. This likely stems from a read error, as it lies one base from a far larger clone. The sample holds other DNA sequences that translate to the same CDR3. V and J are TRDV2 and TRDJ1; D not certain. V lost 6 bases, J lost 4 bases, and 20 bases lay in between. Looked up from germline, CDR1 is GEAIGNYY and CDR2 is EKD. The CDR3 is 15 residues long. CDR3 in amino acids: CACILVPGEDDKLIF. The CDR3 nucleotides read TGTGCCTGTATTCTTGTACCTGGCGAGGACGATAAACTCATCTTT.

The sample holds a few counts of this clone. The protein recorded in TCRdb matches a much larger clone and deviates from this DNA's translation at residue 16, suggesting a read error; the protein here is obtained by translating the DNA. This chain joins TRDV2 and TRDJ1, with 13 positions matching TRDD3. Germline CDR1 reads GEAIGNYY; CDR2 reads EKD. The CDR3 runs 19 residues. CDR3 sequence (DNA): TGTGCCTGTGACACTTTATCACTGGGGGATACGGTGGACACCGATAACCTCATCTTT. Its protein is CACDTLSLGDTVDTDNLIF.